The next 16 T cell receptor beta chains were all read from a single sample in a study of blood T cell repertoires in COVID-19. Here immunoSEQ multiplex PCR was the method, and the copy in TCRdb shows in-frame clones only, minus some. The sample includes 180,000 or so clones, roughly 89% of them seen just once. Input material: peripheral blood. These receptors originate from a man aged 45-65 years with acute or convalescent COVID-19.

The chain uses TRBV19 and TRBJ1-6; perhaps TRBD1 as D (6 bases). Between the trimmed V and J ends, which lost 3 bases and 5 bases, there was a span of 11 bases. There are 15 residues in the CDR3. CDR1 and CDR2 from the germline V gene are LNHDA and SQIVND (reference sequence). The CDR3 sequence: CASSIEDSHNSPLHF. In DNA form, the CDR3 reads TGTGCCAGTAGTATTGAGGACAGCCATAATTCACCCCTCCACTTT.

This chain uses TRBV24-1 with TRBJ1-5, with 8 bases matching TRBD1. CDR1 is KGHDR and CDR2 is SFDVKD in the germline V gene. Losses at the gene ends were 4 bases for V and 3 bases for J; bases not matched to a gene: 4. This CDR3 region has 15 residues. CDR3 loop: CATSEGQGVNQPQHF. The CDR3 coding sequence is TGTGCCACCAGTGAAGGACAGGGCGTCAATCAGCCCCAGCATTTT.

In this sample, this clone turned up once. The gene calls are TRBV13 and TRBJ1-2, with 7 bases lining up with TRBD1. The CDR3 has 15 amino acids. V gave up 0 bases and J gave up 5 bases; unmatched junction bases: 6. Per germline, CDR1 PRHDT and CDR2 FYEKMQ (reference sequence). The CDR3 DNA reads TGTGCCAGCAGCTTAGGGGCAGGGGGTTCATATGGCTACACCTTC. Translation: CASSLGAGGSYGYTF.

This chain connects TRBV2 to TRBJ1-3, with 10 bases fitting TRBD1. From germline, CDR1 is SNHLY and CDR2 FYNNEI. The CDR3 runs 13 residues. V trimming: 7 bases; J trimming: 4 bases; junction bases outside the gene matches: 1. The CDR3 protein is CASMTGGGNTIYF. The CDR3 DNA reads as TGTGCCAGCATGACAGGGGGCGGAAACACCATATATTTT. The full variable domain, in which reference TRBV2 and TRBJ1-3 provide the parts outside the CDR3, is EPEVTQTPSHQVTQMGQEVILRCVPISNHLYFYWYRQILGQKVEFLVSFYNNEISEKSEIFDDQFSVERPDGSNFTLKIRSTKLEDSAMYFCASMTGGGNTIYFGEGSWLTVV.

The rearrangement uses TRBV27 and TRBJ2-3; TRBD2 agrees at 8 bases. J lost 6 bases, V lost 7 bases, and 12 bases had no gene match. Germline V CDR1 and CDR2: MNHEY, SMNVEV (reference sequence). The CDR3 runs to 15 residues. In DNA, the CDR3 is TGTGCCAGCACCAAAGCGGGGGCCATCCTGGATACGCAGTATTTT. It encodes CASTKAGAILDTQYF.

CDR3 DNA sequence: TGTGCCAGCAGTAAACCGGGACAGGGCACCTATGGCTACACCTTC. This codes for CASSKPGQGTYGYTF. The J gene is TRBJ1-2, the V gene TRBV28, with 9 bases identical to TRBD1. Germline assignment: CDR1 MDHEN and CDR2 SYDVKM. The CDR3 length is 15 residues. Germline trimming cut 5 bases from V and 4 bases from J; bases unmatched to any gene: 8.

CDR3 region: CASSHRGNGPYNEQFF. CDR3 DNA sequence: TGTGCCAGCAGCCATAGGGGAAACGGCCCCTACAATGAGCAGTTCTTC. This chain links TRBV14 with TRBJ2-1; perhaps TRBD1 as D (5 bases). The ends were cut back, 3 bases at V and 2 bases at J, with 14 bases in the middle. This CDR3 has 16 amino acids. Germline V CDR1 and CDR2: SGHDN, FVKESK.

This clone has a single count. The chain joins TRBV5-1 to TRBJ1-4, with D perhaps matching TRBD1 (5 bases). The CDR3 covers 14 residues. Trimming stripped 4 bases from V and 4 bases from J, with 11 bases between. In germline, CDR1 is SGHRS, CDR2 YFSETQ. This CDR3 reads CASSTGSFNEKLFF. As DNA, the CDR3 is TGCGCCAGCAGCACAGGTAGTTTTAATGAAAAACTGTTTTTT.

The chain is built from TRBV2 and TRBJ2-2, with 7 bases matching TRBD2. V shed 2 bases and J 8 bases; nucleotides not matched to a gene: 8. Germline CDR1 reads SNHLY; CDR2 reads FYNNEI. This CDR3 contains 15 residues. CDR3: CASSEIAGNPGELFF. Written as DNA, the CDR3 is TGTGCCAGCAGTGAAATAGCGGGCAATCCTGGGGAGCTGTTTTTT.

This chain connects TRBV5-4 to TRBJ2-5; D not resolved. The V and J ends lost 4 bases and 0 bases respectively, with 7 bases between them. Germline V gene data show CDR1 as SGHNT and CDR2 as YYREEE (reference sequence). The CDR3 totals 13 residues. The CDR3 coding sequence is TGTGCCAGCAGCCCCCGGGACCAAGAGACCCAGTACTTC. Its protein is CASSPRDQETQYF.

This chain's CDR3 is CATSVPGLAFNEQFF. DNA of the CDR3: TGTGCCACCAGTGTTCCGGGACTAGCGTTCAATGAGCAGTTCTTC. V gene TRBV24-1 combines with J gene TRBJ2-1, with 10 bases fitting TRBD2. The V segment lost 5 bases and the J segment 6 bases; nucleotides outside the gene matches: 6. The germline V gene has CDR1 KGHDR and CDR2 SFDVKD. This CDR3 contains 15 residues.

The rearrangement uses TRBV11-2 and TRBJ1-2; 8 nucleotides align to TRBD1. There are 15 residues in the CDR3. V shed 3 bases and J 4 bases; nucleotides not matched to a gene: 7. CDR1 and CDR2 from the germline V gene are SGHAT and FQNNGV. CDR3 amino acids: CASSFGQGGGYGYTF. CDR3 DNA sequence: TGTGCCAGCAGCTTTGGACAGGGTGGAGGCTATGGCTACACCTTC.

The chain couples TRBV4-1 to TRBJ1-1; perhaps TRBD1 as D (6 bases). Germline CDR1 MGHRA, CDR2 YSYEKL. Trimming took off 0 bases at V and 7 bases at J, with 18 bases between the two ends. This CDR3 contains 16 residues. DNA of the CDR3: TGCGCCAGCAGCCAAGATAGGTATAAAGGGGGAAGTGAAGCTTTCTTT. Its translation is CASSQDRYKGGSEAFF.

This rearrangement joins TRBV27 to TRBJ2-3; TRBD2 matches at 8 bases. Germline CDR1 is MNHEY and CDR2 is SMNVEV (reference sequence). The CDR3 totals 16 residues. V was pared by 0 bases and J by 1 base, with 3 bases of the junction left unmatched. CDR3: CASSLSRGAGTDTQYF. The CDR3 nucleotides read TGTGCCAGCAGTTTATCGCGGGGGGCAGGCACAGATACGCAGTATTTT.

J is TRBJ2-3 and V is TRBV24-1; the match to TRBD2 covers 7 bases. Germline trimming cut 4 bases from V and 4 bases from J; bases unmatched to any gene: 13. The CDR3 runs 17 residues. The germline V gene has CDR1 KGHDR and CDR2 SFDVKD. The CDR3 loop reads CATSDSAGVALADTQYF. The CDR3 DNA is TGTGCCACCAGTGACTCGGCGGGGGTTGCCCTCGCAGATACGCAGTATTTT.

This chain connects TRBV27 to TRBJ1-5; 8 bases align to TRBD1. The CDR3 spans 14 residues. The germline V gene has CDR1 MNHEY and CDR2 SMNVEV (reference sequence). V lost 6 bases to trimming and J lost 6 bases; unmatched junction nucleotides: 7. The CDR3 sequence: CASSLDRGIQPQHF. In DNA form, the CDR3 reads TGTGCCAGCAGCCTTGACAGGGGAATTCAGCCCCAGCATTTT.